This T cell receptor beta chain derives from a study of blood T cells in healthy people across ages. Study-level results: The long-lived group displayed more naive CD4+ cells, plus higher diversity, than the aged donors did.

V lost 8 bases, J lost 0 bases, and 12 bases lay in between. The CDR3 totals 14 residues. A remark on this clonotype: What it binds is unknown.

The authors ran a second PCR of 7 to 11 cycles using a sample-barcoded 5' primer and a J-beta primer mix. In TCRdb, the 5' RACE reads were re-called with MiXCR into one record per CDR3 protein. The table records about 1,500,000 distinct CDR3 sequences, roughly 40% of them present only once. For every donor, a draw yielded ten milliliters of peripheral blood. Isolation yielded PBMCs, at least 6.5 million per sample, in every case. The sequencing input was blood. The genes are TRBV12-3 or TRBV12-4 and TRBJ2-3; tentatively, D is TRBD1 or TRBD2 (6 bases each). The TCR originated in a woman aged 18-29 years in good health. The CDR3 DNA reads TGTGCCAGCGGGGGGCGCTCTAGCACAGATACGCAGTATTTT. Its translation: CASGGRSSTDTQYF.